Only a few counts were recorded for the clone carrying this T cell receptor beta chain. The antigen is not known. The read stops 3 residues short of the end of the CDR3; the missing end is completed from the germline J gene. The data originate from a study of T cell clonality in common variable immunodeficiency. Some clones are missing from TCRdb's copy, which holds only in-frame ones; the method was immunoSEQ multiplex PCR. This repertoire holds under 35,000 clones, and none appear only once. Study conclusions and caveats: Repertoire-complication correlations in CVID were limited by patient heterogeneity. Common variable immunodeficiency TCR beta sequences reportedly had fewer deletions and N-nucleotide insertions. Compared with controls, CVID subjects had fewer shared TCRbeta clones.

For at least one year, all CVID subjects received replacement immunoglobulin. CVID subjects were neither ill nor on immunomodulatory or immunosuppressive medication at sampling. The CDR3 has 15 residues. The germline CDR1 and CDR2 sequences are KGHSH and LQKENI. Trimming pared 1 base from V and 4 bases from J, leaving 11 bases between. The sample taken for sequencing was peripheral blood mononuclear cells. The TCR sequence derives from a human donor with common variable immunodeficiency. This sequence joins TRBV18 and TRBJ1-5; D remains unclear. The CDR3 reads CASSPRQGWNQPQHF. The DNA read from the CDR3 is TGTGCCAGCTCACCACGACAAGGGTGGAATCAGCCC. The whole variable domain, filled in from reference TRBV18 and TRBJ1-5, reads NAGVMQNPRHLVRRRGQEARLRCSPMKGHSHVYWYRQLPEEGLKFMVYLQKENIIDESGMPKERFSAEFPKEGPSILRIQQVVRGDSAAYFCASSPRQGWNQPQHFGDGTRLSIL.